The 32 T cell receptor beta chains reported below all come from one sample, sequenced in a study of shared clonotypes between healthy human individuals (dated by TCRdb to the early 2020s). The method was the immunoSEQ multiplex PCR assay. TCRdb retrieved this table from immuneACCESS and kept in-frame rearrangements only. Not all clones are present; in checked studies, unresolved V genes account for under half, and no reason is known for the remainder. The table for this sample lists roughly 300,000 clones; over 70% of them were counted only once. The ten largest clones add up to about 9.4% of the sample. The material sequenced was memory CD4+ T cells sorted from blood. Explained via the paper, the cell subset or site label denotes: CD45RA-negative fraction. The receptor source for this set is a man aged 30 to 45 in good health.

Written as DNA, the CDR3 is TGTGCCATCAGTGACCCGACTAGCGGGAGAGGGCAGTTCTTC. This translates into CAISDPTSGRGQFF. The V call is TRBV10-3, the J call TRBJ2-1; 12 bases are a match to TRBD2. The CDR3 spans 14 residues. Germline V gene data show CDR1 as ENHRY and CDR2 as SYGVKD. The V and J ends lost 3 bases and 12 bases, in that order; junction bases with no gene match: 6.

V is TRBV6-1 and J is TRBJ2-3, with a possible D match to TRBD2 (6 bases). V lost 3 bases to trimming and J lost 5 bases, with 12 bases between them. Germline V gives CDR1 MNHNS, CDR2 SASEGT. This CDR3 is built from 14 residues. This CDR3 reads CASSDRLVRDTQYF. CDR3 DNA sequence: TGTGCCAGCAGTGACCGACTAGTTAGAGATACGCAGTATTTT.

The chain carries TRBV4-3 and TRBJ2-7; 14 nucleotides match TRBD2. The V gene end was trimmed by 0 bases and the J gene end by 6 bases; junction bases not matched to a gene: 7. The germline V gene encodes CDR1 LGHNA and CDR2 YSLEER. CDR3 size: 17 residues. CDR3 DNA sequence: TGCGCCAGCAGCCAAGAGGGACTAGCGGGAGTGTTGGGCGAGCAGTACTTC. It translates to CASSQEGLAGVLGEQYF.

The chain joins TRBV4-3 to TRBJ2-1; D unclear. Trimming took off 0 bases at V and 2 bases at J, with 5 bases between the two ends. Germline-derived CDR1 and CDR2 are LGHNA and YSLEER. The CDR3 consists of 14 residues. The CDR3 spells CASSQESAYNEQFF. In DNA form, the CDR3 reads TGCGCCAGCAGCCAAGAGAGTGCCTACAATGAGCAGTTCTTC.

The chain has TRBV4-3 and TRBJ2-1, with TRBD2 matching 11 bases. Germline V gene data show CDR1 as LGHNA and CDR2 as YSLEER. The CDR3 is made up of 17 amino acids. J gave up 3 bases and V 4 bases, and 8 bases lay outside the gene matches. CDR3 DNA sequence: TGCGCCAGCAGCCGATTTATAGGGACTAGCGGCTACAATGAGCAGTTCTTC. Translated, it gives CASSRFIGTSGYNEQFF.

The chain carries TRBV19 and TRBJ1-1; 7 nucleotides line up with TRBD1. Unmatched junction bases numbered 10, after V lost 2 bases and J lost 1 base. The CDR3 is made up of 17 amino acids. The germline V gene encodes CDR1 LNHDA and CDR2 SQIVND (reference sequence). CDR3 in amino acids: CASSIWGGGRRNTEAFF. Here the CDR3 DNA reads TGTGCCAGTAGTATATGGGGAGGGGGCCGGAGGAACACTGAAGCTTTCTTT. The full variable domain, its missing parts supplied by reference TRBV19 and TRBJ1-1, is DGGITQSPKYLFRKEGQNVTLSCEQNLNHDAMYWYRQDPGQGLRLIYYSQIVNDFQKGDIAEGYSVSREKKESFPLTVTSAQKNPTAFYLCASSIWGGGRRNTEAFFGQGTRLTVV.

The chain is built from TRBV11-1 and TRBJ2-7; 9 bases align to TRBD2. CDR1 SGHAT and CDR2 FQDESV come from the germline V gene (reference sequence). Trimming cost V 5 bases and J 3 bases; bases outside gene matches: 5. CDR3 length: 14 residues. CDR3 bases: TGTGCCAGCAGCCAAGCGGGAGGACACTACGAGCAGTACTTC. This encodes CASSQAGGHYEQYF.

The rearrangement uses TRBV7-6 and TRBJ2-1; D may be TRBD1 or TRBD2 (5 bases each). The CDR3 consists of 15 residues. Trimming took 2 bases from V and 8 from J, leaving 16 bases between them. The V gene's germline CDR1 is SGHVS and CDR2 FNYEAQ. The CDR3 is CASSLLSRGEDEQFF. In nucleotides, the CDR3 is TGTGCCAGCAGCTTACTTTCCCGAGGGGAAGATGAGCAGTTCTTC.

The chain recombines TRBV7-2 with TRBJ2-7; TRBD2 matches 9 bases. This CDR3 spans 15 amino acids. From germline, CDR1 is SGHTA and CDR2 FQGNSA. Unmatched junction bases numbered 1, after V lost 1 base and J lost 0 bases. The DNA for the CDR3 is TGTGCCAGCAGCTTAGGCGGGAGGGCCTCCTACGAGCAGTACTTC. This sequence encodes CASSLGGRASYEQYF.

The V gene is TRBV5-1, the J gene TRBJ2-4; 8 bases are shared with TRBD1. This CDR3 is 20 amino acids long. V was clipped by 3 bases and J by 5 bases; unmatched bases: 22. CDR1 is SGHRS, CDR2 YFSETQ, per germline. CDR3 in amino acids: CASSSGGTGGFWGNQNIQYF. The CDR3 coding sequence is TGCGCCAGCAGCTCTGGAGGGACAGGAGGGTTTTGGGGGAATCAAAACATTCAGTACTTC.

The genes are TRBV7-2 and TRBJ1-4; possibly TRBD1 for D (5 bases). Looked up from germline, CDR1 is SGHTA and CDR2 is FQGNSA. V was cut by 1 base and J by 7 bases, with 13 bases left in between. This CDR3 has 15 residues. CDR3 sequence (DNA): TGTGCCAGCAGCTTAGAGGGGTATAATGGTGAAAAACTGTTTTTT. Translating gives CASSLEGYNGEKLFF. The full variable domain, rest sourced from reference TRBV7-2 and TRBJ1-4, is GAGVSQSPSNKVTEKGKDVELRCDPISGHTALYWYRQSLGQGLEFLIYFQGNSAPDKSGLPSDRFSAERTGGSVSTLTIQRTQQEDSAVYLCASSLEGYNGEKLFFGSGTQLSVL.

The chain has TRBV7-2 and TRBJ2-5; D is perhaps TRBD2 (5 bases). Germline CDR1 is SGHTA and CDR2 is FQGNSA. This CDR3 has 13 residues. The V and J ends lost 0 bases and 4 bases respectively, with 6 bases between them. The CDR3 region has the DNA TGTGCCAGCAGCTTAGCGGGAGTAGAGACCCAGTACTTC. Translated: CASSLAGVETQYF.

CDR3 amino acids: CASSVAAASGIPYEQYF. CDR3 sequence (DNA): TGTGCCAGCAGCGTAGCTGCCGCTAGCGGGATCCCCTACGAGCAGTACTTC. The chain links TRBV9 to TRBJ2-7, with 9 bases lining up with TRBD2. Per the germline V gene, CDR1 is SGDLS and CDR2 is YYNGEE. V trimming: 0 bases; J trimming: 2 bases; junction bases outside the gene matches: 9. The CDR3 consists of 17 residues.

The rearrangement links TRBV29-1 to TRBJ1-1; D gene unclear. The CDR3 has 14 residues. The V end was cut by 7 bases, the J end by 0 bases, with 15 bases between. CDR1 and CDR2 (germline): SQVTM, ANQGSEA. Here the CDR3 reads CSAPSGIMNTEAFF. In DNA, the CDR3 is TGCAGCGCACCCTCGGGCATAATGAACACTGAAGCTTTCTTT. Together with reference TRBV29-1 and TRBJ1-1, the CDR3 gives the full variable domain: SAVISQKPSRDICQRGTSLTIQCQVDSQVTMMFWYRQQPGQSLTLIATANQGSEATYESGFVIDKFPISRPNLTFSTLTVSNMSPEDSSIYLCSAPSGIMNTEAFFGQGTRLTVV.

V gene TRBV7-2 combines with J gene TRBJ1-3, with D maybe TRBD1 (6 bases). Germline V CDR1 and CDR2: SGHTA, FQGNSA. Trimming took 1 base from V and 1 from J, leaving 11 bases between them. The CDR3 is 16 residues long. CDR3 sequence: CASSLGGAASGNTIYF. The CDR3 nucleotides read TGTGCCAGCAGCTTAGGGGGGGCGGCATCTGGAAACACCATATATTTT. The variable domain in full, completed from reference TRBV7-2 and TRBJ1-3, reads GAGVSQSPSNKVTEKGKDVELRCDPISGHTALYWYRQSLGQGLEFLIYFQGNSAPDKSGLPSDRFSAERTGGSVSTLTIQRTQQEDSAVYLCASSLGGAASGNTIYFGEGSWLTVV.

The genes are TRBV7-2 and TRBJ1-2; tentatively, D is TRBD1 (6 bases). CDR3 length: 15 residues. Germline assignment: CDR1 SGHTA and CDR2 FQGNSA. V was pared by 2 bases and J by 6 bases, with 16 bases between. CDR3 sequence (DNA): TGTGCCAGCAGCTTACCCCCGGGACACTTCGATGGCTACACCTTC. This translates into CASSLPPGHFDGYTF.

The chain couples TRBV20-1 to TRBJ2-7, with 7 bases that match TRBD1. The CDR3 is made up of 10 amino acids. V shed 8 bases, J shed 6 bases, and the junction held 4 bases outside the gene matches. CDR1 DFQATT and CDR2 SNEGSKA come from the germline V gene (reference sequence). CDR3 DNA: TGCAGTTCTACAGGGGCCGAGCAGTACTTC. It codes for CSSTGAEQYF.

CDR3 amino acids: CASSEHQNSYEQYF. CDR3 sequence (DNA): TGTGCCAGCAGTGAACACCAGAATTCCTACGAGCAGTACTTC. The chain couples TRBV2 to TRBJ2-7; no firm D call. Trimming cost V 2 bases and J 1 base, with 9 bases left between them. Germline lookup yields CDR1 SNHLY and CDR2 FYNNEI. This CDR3 comprises 14 residues.

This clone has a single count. The CDR3 is CASSLRGYEAFF. In nucleotides, the CDR3 is TGTGCCAGCAGTTTAAGGGGTTATGAAGCTTTCTTT. This chain connects TRBV28 to TRBJ1-1; weak D call: TRBD1 (5 bases). Germline CDR1 and CDR2: MDHEN and SYDVKM. The V end lost 2 bases, the J end lost 7 bases, and 8 bases lay between the germline ends. The CDR3 has 12 residues.

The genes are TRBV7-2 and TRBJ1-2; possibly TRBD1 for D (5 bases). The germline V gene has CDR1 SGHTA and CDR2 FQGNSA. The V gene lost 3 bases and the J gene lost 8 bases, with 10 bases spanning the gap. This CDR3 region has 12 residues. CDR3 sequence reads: CASSFIRAGYTF. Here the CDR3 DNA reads TGTGCCAGCAGCTTTATCAGGGCCGGCTACACCTTC.

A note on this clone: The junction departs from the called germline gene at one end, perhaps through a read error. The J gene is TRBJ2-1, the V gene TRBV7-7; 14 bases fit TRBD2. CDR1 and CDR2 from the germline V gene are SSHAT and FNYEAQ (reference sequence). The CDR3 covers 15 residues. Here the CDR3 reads CASSEGLAGVNEQFF. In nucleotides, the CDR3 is TGTGCTAGCAGCGAGGGACTAGCGGGAGTCAATGAGCAGTTCTTC.

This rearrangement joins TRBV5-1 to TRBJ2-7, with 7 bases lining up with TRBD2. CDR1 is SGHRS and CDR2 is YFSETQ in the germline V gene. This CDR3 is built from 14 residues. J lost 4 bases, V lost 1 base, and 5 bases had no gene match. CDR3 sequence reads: CASSLSTSAYEQYF. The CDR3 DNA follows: TGCGCCAGCAGCTTGTCTACTAGCGCATACGAGCAGTACTTC.

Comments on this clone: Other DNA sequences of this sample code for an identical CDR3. The CDR3 DNA is TGTGCCAGCAGTCCAGGGCTGGGCTATGGCTACACCTTC. It is translated as CASSPGLGYGYTF. This chain joins TRBV2 and TRBJ1-2, with a weak D call TRBD1 (5 bases). This CDR3 is built from 13 residues. The V end was cut by 5 bases, the J end by 4 bases, with 11 bases between. From germline, CDR1 is SNHLY and CDR2 FYNNEI.

For the CDR3, the DNA is TGTGCCAGCAGCTTAAGGGGCAGTGATGCAGATACGCAGTATTTT. Translation gives CASSLRGSDADTQYF. The J gene is TRBJ2-3, the V gene TRBV7-6, with D possibly matching TRBD1 (5 bases). V lost 2 bases and J 4 bases, leaving 13 bases between the germline ends. The CDR3 contains 15 residues. Germline CDR1 reads SGHVS; CDR2 reads FNYEAQ.

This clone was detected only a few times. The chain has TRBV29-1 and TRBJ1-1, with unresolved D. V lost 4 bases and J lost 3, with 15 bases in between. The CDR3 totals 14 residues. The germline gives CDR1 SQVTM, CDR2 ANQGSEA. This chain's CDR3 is CSVALHGLDTEAFF. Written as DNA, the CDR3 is TGCAGCGTTGCCCTACATGGGTTGGACACTGAAGCTTTCTTT.

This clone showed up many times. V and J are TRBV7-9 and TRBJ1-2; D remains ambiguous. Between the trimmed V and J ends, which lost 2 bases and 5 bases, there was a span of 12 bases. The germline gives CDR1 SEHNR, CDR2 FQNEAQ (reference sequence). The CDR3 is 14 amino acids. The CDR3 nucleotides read TGTGCCAGCAGCTTAAGTTCTTGGTCTTATGGCTACACCTTC. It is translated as CASSLSSWSYGYTF.

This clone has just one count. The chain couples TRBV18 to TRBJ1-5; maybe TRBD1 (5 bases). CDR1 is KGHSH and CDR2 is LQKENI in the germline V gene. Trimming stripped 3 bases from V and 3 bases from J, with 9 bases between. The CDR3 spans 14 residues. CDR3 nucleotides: TGTGCCAGCTCACCGGGACGCCTCAATCAGCCCCAGCATTTT. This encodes CASSPGRLNQPQHF.

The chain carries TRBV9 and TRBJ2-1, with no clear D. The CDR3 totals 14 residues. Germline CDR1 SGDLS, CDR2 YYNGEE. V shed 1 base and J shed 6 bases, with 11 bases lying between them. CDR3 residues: CASSVSSSGNEQFF. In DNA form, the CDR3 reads TGTGCCAGCAGCGTATCGTCTTCGGGCAATGAGCAGTTCTTC.

CDR3 sequence reads: CSSNRGRGTEAFF. CDR3 sequence (DNA): TGCAGCTCTAACAGGGGAAGGGGCACTGAAGCTTTCTTT. This chain links TRBV29-1 with TRBJ1-1; TRBD1 matches at 7 bases. The CDR3 consists of 13 residues. The germline V gene encodes CDR1 SQVTM and CDR2 ANQGSEA. J gave up 4 bases and V 8 bases, and 10 bases lay outside the gene matches.

CDR3 sequence (DNA): TGCGCCAGCAGCCAATTGGGACTAGGGTCCTACAATGAGCAGTTCTTC. Encoded protein: CASSQLGLGSYNEQFF. The rearrangement joins TRBV4-1 to TRBJ2-1; the match to TRBD2 covers 8 bases. V was clipped by 2 bases and J by 1 base; unmatched bases: 4. CDR3 size: 16 residues. Germline lookup yields CDR1 MGHRA and CDR2 YSYEKL.

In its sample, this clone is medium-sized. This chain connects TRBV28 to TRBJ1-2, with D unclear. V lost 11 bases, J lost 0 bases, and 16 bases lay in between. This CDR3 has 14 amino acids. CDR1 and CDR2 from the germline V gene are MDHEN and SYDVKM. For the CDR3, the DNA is TGTGCCCACGGCGTCGGAGTGACTAACTATGGCTACACCTTC. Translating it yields CAHGVGVTNYGYTF.

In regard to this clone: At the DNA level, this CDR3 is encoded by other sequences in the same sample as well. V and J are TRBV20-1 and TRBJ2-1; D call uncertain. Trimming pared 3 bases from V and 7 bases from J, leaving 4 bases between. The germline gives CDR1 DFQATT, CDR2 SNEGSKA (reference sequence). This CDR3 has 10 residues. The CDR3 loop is CSARVNEQFF. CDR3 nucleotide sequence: TGCAGTGCTAGGGTTAATGAGCAGTTCTTC.